Below, one T cell receptor (beta chain) is given with its context. This CDR3 comprises 15 residues. Germline-derived CDR1 and CDR2 are SGHTA and FQGNSA. V lost 4 bases and J lost 2; bases outside the gene matches: 4. The data stem from a study of blood T cell repertoires in COVID-19. On the study more broadly: COVID-19 samples, acute and convalescent, were from the United States, Italy and Spain.

This table comes from immunoSEQ multiplex PCR, and its TCRdb copy is limited to in-frame clones, with some not included. The sample carries about 98,000 clones, over 70% recorded once. This receptor was obtained from a man in his sixties with acute or convalescent COVID-19. Material for sequencing was peripheral blood. The chain recombines TRBV7-2 with TRBJ1-3, with 8 bases fitting TRBD1. CDR3 bases: TGTGCCAGCAGCTGGACAGGGAGCACTGGAAACACCATATATTTT. Its protein product is CASSWTGSTGNTIYF.